This T cell receptor beta chain was identified in a study of CD8+ T cells in alopecia areata. Notes on the study in general: Normal-skin resident alphabeta T cells also appear among scalp sample sequences. Sharing of TCR sequences between patients (possibly for HLA-related reasons) was less clear than in mice.

Starting from PBMCs, sorting isolated CD4+ and CD8+ T cells. cDNA reverse transcribed from extracted RNA served as the sequencing template. Generated by immunoSEQ multiplex PCR, the TCRdb table keeps only in-frame clones and is missing some. The sample has approximately 150,000 clones; 50% to 65% are singletons. Turning to this clone: What it recognizes is unknown.

Per the germline V gene, CDR1 is GTSNPN and CDR2 is SVGIG (reference sequence). This CDR3 is 14 amino acids long. The V and J ends lost 3 bases and 5 bases respectively, with 13 bases between them. The receptor was isolated from a human donor in good health. The V gene is TRBV30, the J gene TRBJ2-2, with D perhaps matching TRBD1 or TRBD2 (6 bases each). Source material: CD4+ T cells sorted from blood. The CDR3 here is CAWSAIGGTGELFF. CDR3 DNA sequence: TGTGCCTGGAGCGCCATAGGGGGGACCGGGGAGCTGTTTTTT. Variable domain in full (rest from reference TRBV30 and TRBJ2-2): SQTIHQWPATLVQPVGSPLSLECTVEGTSNPNLYWYRQAAGRGLQLLFYSVGIGQISSEVPQNLSASRPQDRQFILSSKKLLLSDSGFYLCAWSAIGGTGELFFGEGSRLTVL.